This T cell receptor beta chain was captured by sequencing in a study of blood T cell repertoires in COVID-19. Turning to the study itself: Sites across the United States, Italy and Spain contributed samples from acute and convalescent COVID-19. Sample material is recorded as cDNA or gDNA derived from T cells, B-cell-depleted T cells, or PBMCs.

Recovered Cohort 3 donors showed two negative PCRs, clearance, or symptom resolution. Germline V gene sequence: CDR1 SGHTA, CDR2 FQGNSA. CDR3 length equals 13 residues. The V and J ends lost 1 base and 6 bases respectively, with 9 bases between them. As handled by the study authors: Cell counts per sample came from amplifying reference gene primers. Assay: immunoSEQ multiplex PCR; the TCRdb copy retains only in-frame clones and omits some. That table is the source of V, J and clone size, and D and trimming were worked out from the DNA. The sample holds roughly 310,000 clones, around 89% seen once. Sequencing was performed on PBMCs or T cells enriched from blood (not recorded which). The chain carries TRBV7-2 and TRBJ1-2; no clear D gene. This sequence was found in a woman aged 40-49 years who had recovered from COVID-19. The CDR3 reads CASSLGGFDGYTF. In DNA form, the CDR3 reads TGTGCCAGCAGCTTAGGAGGGTTCGATGGCTACACCTTC.